A single sample is the source of the 23 T cell receptor beta chains below, sequenced in a study of T cell repertoires in cytomegalovirus infection (dated 2019 in TCRdb). The sequencer listed for this sample is Illumina HiSeq 1500. TCRdb reanalyzed the raw reads on its own, using fastp at Q25 for trimming and MiXCR for clone calling, and kept in-frame beta chains. Rows with a matching CDR3 protein are joined into one entry that keeps the most common DNA and genes. For this sample the table gives approximately 500,000 distinct CDR3 sequences, of which about 33% were detected only once. Roughly 17% of the sample is held by the ten biggest clonotypes. For these TCRs, the target antigens are not known. The intended sense of this specimen's treatment or condition label: in vitro stimulation with specific CMV peptide epitopes to enrich CMV-specific T cells. The sample here was cultured PBMCs, taken from culture after CMV antigen stimulation. These receptor sequences come from a human donor in good health (CMV status not recorded). Some clones in this sample may be carry-over from other donors' samples.

This sequence joins TRBV29-1 and TRBJ1-2, with 7 bases aligning to TRBD1. J gave up 8 bases and V 6 bases, and 6 bases lay outside the gene matches. CDR3 size: 11 residues. Germline V gives CDR1 SQVTM, CDR2 ANQGSEA. The CDR3, as DNA: TGCAGCGTAGAGGGGGCAGGCGGCTACACCTTC. Its translation: CSVEGAGGYTF. The entire variable domain, with the rest obtained from reference TRBV29-1 and TRBJ1-2, is as follows: SAVISQKPSRDICQRGTSLTIQCQVDSQVTMMFWYRQQPGQSLTLIATANQGSEATYESGFVIDKFPISRPNLTFSTLTVSNMSPEDSSIYLCSVEGAGGYTFGSGTRLTVV.

This clonotype was observed a handful of times. This chain connects TRBV5-6 to TRBJ2-7; tentatively, D is TRBD1 (6 bases). Per the germline V gene, CDR1 is SGHDT and CDR2 is YYEEEE. This CDR3 contains 19 residues. With 1 base removed from V and 2 bases from J, the gap between germline ends came to 25 bases. CDR3 bases: TGTGCCAGCAGCTTGAGATACACGGTGGGGGCGAGAGAAACCTACGAGCAGTACTTC. Translation: CASSLRYTVGARETYEQYF.

V is TRBV27 and J is TRBJ2-3; no firm D call. Germline V lookup: CDR1 MNHEY, CDR2 SMNVEV (reference sequence). This CDR3 spans 13 amino acids. Deletions cut 1 base from V and 4 bases from J, with 6 bases between. This chain's CDR3 is CASSLYTSDTQYF. The CDR3 DNA reads TGTGCCAGCAGTTTATATACTTCAGATACGCAGTATTTT.

V gene TRBV29-1 combines with J gene TRBJ2-2; the match to TRBD2 covers 9 bases. CDR3 length equals 17 residues. The trim removed 5 bases at V and 0 bases at J, leaving 10 bases unmatched. The germline CDR1 and CDR2 sequences are SQVTM and ANQGSEA. This chain's CDR3 is CSVWAVIAGANTGELFF. DNA for the CDR3: TGCAGCGTTTGGGCTGTCATAGCGGGGGCGAACACCGGGGAGCTGTTTTTT.

The count of this clonotype is one. The chain has TRBV15 and TRBJ1-4; 9 bases fit TRBD1. V was clipped by 3 bases and J by 4 bases; unmatched bases: 0. Germline V lookup: CDR1 LNHNV, CDR2 YYDKDF (reference sequence). This CDR3 spans 14 amino acids. CDR3 sequence reads: CATSRGQGNEKLFF. As DNA, the CDR3 is TGTGCCACCAGCAGGGGACAGGGTAATGAAAAACTGTTTTTT.

This clonotype was observed a handful of times. CDR3 loop: CASSGQTPGYEQYV. DNA of the CDR3: TGTGCCAGCAGTGGACAGACACCTGGCTACGAGCAGTACGTC. The chain joins TRBV12-3 or TRBV12-4 to TRBJ2-7, with a possible D match to TRBD1 (6 bases). The CDR3 consists of 14 residues. Between the trimmed V and J ends, which lost 5 bases and 3 bases, there was a span of 14 bases.

V usage is TRBV5-5 and J usage is TRBJ1-5, with D uncertain. Germline CDR1 and CDR2: SGHKS and YYEKEE (reference sequence). The length of the CDR3 is 15 residues. V was pared by 3 bases and J by 4 bases, with 14 bases between. CDR3 residues: CASSYELTLNQPQHF. CDR3 DNA sequence: TGTGCCAGCAGCTACGAACTGACATTAAATCAGCCCCAGCATTTT.

This chain links TRBV4-3 with TRBJ2-2, with 11 bases fitting TRBD1. Germline trimming cut 0 bases from V and 3 bases from J; bases unmatched to any gene: 9. Germline V CDR1 and CDR2: LGHNA, YSLEER. This CDR3 region has 19 residues. This CDR3 reads CASSQEKVGQGAYTGELFF. CDR3 DNA: TGCGCCAGCAGCCAAGAAAAGGTCGGACAGGGGGCGTACACCGGGGAGCTGTTTTTT.

The V and J genes are TRBV4-1 and TRBJ2-1, with D maybe TRBD2 (6 bases). V was shortened by 1 base and J by 5 bases, with 9 bases between the two germline ends. This CDR3 region has 14 residues. Germline values: CDR1 MGHRA, CDR2 YSYEKL. The CDR3 protein is CASSQGLVNNEQFF. The CDR3 DNA reads as TGCGCCAGCAGCCAAGGACTAGTCAACAATGAGCAGTTCTTC.

Comments on this clonotype: One end of the junction is discordant with germline, which a read error may explain. The chain is built from TRBV12-3 or TRBV12-4 and TRBJ2-1, with 10 bases that match TRBD2. The CDR3 has 15 amino acids. The CDR3 region has the DNA TGTGCCAGCAGTCCCCTAGCGGGAGCCTACAATGTGCAGTTCTTC. This encodes CASSPLAGAYNVQFF.

About this clonotype: One junction end disagrees with the germline gene, perhaps due to a read error. J is TRBJ2-6 and V is TRBV7-3; 8 bases are a match to TRBD1. Germline V gene lookup returns CDR1 SGHTA and CDR2 FQGTGA. This CDR3 contains 17 residues. The CDR3 region has the DNA TGTGCCAGCAGCGGAACAGGGGGTTCGAGGGGGGCCAACATCCTGACTTTC. This gives the protein CASSGTGGSRGANILTF.

This clonotype was found a few times. The chain links TRBV7-2 to TRBJ1-3; D ambiguous. Germline V gene lookup returns CDR1 SGHTA and CDR2 FQGNSA. V was pared by 1 base and J by 0 bases, with 4 bases between. The CDR3 is made up of 14 amino acids. In DNA form, the CDR3 reads TGTGCCAGCAGCTTAGAGGGCTCTGGAAACACCATATATTTT. Translated: CASSLEGSGNTIYF.

V and J are TRBV7-2 and TRBJ1-1; D may be TRBD1 (6 bases). The CDR3 runs to 18 residues. Trimming stripped 5 bases from V and 1 base from J, with 23 bases between. The V gene's germline CDR1 is SGHTA and CDR2 FQGNSA. CDR3 amino acids: CASSPTPTGLGENTEAFF. The CDR3 nucleotides are TGTGCCAGCAGCCCAACCCCTACAGGGTTGGGTGAGAACACTGAAGCTTTCTTT. The full variable domain, with the rest looked up from reference TRBV7-2 and TRBJ1-1, is GAGVSQSPSNKVTEKGKDVELRCDPISGHTALYWYRQSLGQGLEFLIYFQGNSAPDKSGLPSDRFSAERTGGSVSTLTIQRTQQEDSAVYLCASSPTPTGLGENTEAFFGQGTRLTVV.

This clonotype was detected a few times. This chain links TRBV12-3 or TRBV12-4 with TRBJ2-1; D gene ambiguous. The V end lost 2 bases, the J end lost 6 bases, and 11 bases lay between the germline ends. The CDR3 is made up of 14 amino acids. CDR3 sequence: CASSLFRTSNEQFF. CDR3 DNA: TGTGCCAGCAGTTTATTTAGGACGAGCAATGAGCAGTTCTTC.

This clonotype was counted between two and nine times. V usage is TRBV19 and J usage is TRBJ1-5; D is ambiguous. Germline loops: CDR1 LNHDA, CDR2 SQIVND (reference sequence). Trimming pared 3 bases from V and 0 bases from J, leaving 15 bases between. This CDR3 is built from 17 residues. In nucleotides, the CDR3 is TGTGCCAGTAGTATTCGGGCTACCTCCTATAGCAATCAGCCCCAGCATTTT. Protein sequence: CASSIRATSYSNQPQHF. The entire variable domain, with the rest obtained from reference TRBV19 and TRBJ1-5, is as follows: DGGITQSPKYLFRKEGQNVTLSCEQNLNHDAMYWYRQDPGQGLRLIYYSQIVNDFQKGDIAEGYSVSREKKESFPLTVTSAQKNPTAFYLCASSIRATSYSNQPQHFGDGTRLSIL.

The genes are TRBV18 and TRBJ2-1; 11 bases align to TRBD2. This CDR3 is 18 amino acids long. The germline gives CDR1 KGHSH, CDR2 LQKENI. The junction had 11 bases not matched to a gene; V was cut back by 3 bases and J by 4 bases. This CDR3 reads CASSPILAGVLNYNEQFF. DNA for the CDR3: TGTGCCAGCTCACCGATACTAGCGGGAGTTCTGAATTACAATGAGCAGTTCTTC.

The chain has TRBV7-9 and TRBJ1-6; maybe TRBD1 (5 bases). The germline V and J ends were trimmed by 0 bases and 8 bases, with 11 bases remaining between them. CDR3 length: 15 residues. The germline V gene has CDR1 SEHNR and CDR2 FQNEAQ (reference sequence). CDR3 loop: CASSLAQGAHSPLHF. The CDR3, as DNA: TGTGCCAGCAGCTTAGCGCAGGGAGCCCATTCACCCCTCCACTTT.

This clonotype was counted only a few times. V and J are TRBV6-2 or TRBV6-3 and TRBJ2-4; D is undetermined. Germline lookup yields CDR1 MNHEY and CDR2 SVGEGT. V was clipped by 2 bases and J by 3 bases, with 11 bases between them. The length of the CDR3 is 15 residues. CDR3 region: CASSYGVPLKNIQYF. The CDR3 DNA reads TGTGCCAGCAGTTACGGGGTCCCACTCAAAAACATTCAGTACTTC.

This clonotype came up a few times. The chain uses TRBV6-2 or TRBV6-3 and TRBJ2-1, with 11 bases aligning to TRBD2. The CDR3 sequence is 15 residues long. Germline-derived CDR1 and CDR2 are MNHEY and SVGEGT. The junction had 5 bases not matched to a gene; V was cut back by 7 bases and J by 3 bases. CDR3 loop: CASTLAGGGYNEQFF. CDR3 nucleotides: TGTGCCAGCACCTTAGCGGGAGGGGGCTACAATGAGCAGTTCTTC.

The rearrangement joins TRBV6-6 to TRBJ1-2; TRBD1 matches at 9 bases. V gave up 5 bases and J gave up 2 bases; unmatched junction bases: 6. Per the germline V gene, CDR1 is MNHNY and CDR2 is SVGAGI (reference sequence). The CDR3 extends over 15 amino acids. CDR3 loop: CASSATGQGNYGYTF. The CDR3 DNA sequence: TGTGCCAGCAGTGCTACGGGACAGGGAAACTATGGCTACACCTTC.

The chain joins TRBV5-5 to TRBJ2-7; TRBD2 aligns across 13 bases. CDR1 is SGHKS, CDR2 YYEKEE, per germline (reference sequence). V shed 4 bases and J 0 bases; nucleotides not matched to a gene: 1. This CDR3 is built from 15 residues. The CDR3 DNA reads TGTGCCAGCAGCCGACTAGCGGGAGGCTCCTACGAGCAGTACGTC. Residues: CASSRLAGGSYEQYV.

This clonotype was seen a handful of times. The chain employs TRBV4-2 and TRBJ2-3, with a weak D call TRBD2 (5 bases). The germline V gene has CDR1 LGHNA and CDR2 YNFKEQ. V lost 0 bases to trimming and J lost 3 bases, with 19 bases between them. The CDR3 contains 18 residues. DNA of the CDR3: TGTGCCAGCAGCCAAGATGGAACTAGTCCCTACCTGACAGATACGCAGTATTTT. Its protein product is CASSQDGTSPYLTDTQYF.

This rearrangement joins TRBV10-3 to TRBJ2-1; possible D gene TRBD2, 6 bases. CDR1 and CDR2 from the germline V gene are ENHRY and SYGVKD. The CDR3 contains 15 residues. With 6 bases removed from V and 5 bases from J, the gap between germline ends came to 17 bases. The CDR3 protein is CAISQTGGENNEQFF. The CDR3 coding sequence is TGTGCCATCAGCCAGACTGGAGGGGAAAACAATGAGCAGTTCTTC.